The 3 T cell receptor beta chains below were found in one sample sequenced in a study of cytomegalovirus exposure and HLA in healthy donors. 60 Vbeta and 13 Jbeta primers were used in PCR. Libraries were prepared by immunoSEQ multiplex PCR; TCRdb keeps only in-frame clonotypes and omits some of them. The sample consists of about 150,000 clones, around 82% of them appearing once. Source material: PBMCs. Every receptor here comes from a middle-aged woman in good health and CMV-seropositive.

The V call is TRBV29-1, the J call TRBJ2-7, with 9 positions matching TRBD1. Germline values: CDR1 SQVTM, CDR2 ANQGSEA. With V trimmed by 6 bases and J by 5 bases, 11 bases remained unmatched. This CDR3 has 14 amino acids. The CDR3 spells CSVLYRDRVHEQYF. CDR3 DNA sequence: TGCAGCGTGCTGTACCGGGACAGGGTGCACGAGCAGTACTTC.

The chain combines TRBV29-1 with TRBJ1-5, with D uncertain. Trimming pared 4 bases from V and 0 bases from J, leaving 13 bases between. The CDR3 runs 15 residues. Germline values: CDR1 SQVTM, CDR2 ANQGSEA. The chain's CDR3 is CSVVEAGSSNQPQHF. Here the CDR3 DNA reads TGCAGCGTTGTTGAGGCGGGGAGTAGCAATCAGCCCCAGCATTTT.

V gene TRBV18 combines with J gene TRBJ1-1; D is unresolved. Germline loops: CDR1 KGHSH, CDR2 LQKENI. Trimming removed 9 bases at V and 0 bases at J, with 17 bases between. This CDR3 is built from 15 residues. Written as DNA, the CDR3 is TGTGCCAGTCCCCCCAATCGGGATTTGAACACTGAAGCTTTCTTT. It yields the protein CASPPNRDLNTEAFF.